This entry lists 21 T cell receptor beta chains sequenced from one sample in a study of T cells in Graves' hyperthyroidism and ophthalmopathy. RNA transcripts gave rise to amplified TCR beta CDR3 regions. During a first-round RT-PCR of the TCR CDR3, the HTBI primer set was used. Each CDR3 protein gets one entry after TCRdb re-called the multiplex PCR reads with MiXCR. The sample gives some 580,000 distinct CDR3 sequences, about a sixth of which show up once; roughly 3.3% is in the top ten. The sample was blood. These receptors all stem from a woman aged 40 to 50 with Graves' ophthalmopathy.

This clonotype was counted at least ten times. The chain uses TRBV2 and TRBJ1-2, with D perhaps matching TRBD1 (6 bases). The germline V gene encodes CDR1 SNHLY and CDR2 FYNNEI. V shed 4 bases and J shed 4 bases, with 7 bases lying between them. The CDR3 sequence is 12 residues long. CDR3 coding DNA: TGTGCCAGCAGTGCACAGGGCTATGGCTACACCTTC. This gives the protein CASSAQGYGYTF.

In this sample, this clonotype turned up a few times. The V and J genes are TRBV6-1 and TRBJ1-5; no definite D call. Germline V gene sequence: CDR1 MNHNS, CDR2 SASEGT. The germline V and J ends were trimmed by 1 base and 7 bases, with 11 bases remaining between them. This CDR3 is built from 14 residues. CDR3 nucleotides: TGTGCCAGCAGTGAAGTATGGAGGGAGCAGCCCCAGCATTTT. Amino acid sequence: CASSEVWREQPQHF.

V is TRBV6-1 and J is TRBJ1-5; TRBD1 matches 9 bases. This CDR3 comprises 15 residues. Per the germline V gene, CDR1 is MNHNS and CDR2 is SASEGT. V shed 1 base and J 3 bases; nucleotides not matched to a gene: 1. The CDR3 coding sequence is TGTGCCAGCAGTGAAGGGACAGGGGTCAATCAGCCCCAGCATTTT. Translating it yields CASSEGTGVNQPQHF.

The chain joins TRBV5-1 to TRBJ2-1; 7 positions match TRBD2. V shed 1 base, J shed 8 bases, and the junction held 6 bases outside the gene matches. Germline lookup yields CDR1 SGHRS and CDR2 YFSETQ. This CDR3 spans 14 amino acids. This CDR3 is CASSLTAGVYEQFF. The DNA of the CDR3 is TGCGCCAGCAGCTTGACGGCGGGGGTGTATGAGCAGTTCTTC. The full variable domain, its missing parts supplied by reference TRBV5-1 and TRBJ2-1, is KAGVTQTPRYLIKTRGQQVTLSCSPISGHRSVSWYQQTPGQGLQFLFEYFSETQRNKGNFPGRFSGRQFSNSRSEMNVSTLELGDSALYLCASSLTAGVYEQFFGPGTRLTVL.

The sample holds many counts of this clonotype. This chain connects TRBV6-2 or TRBV6-3 to TRBJ2-1; weak D call: TRBD1 (5 bases). The CDR3 runs to 13 residues. The ends were cut back, 8 bases at V and 9 bases at J, with 17 bases in the middle. Germline CDR1 and CDR2: MNHEY and SVGEGT. CDR3 coding DNA: TGTGCCAGCCCGGACAAGCCGGTGGGTGAGCAGTTCTTC. Encoded protein: CASPDKPVGEQFF.

The table lists this clonotype with many counts. The CDR3 loop reads CASSLAARGEQFF. Written as DNA, the CDR3 is TGTGCCAGCAGTCTAGCCGCTAGAGGTGAGCAGTTCTTC. The chain has TRBV28 and TRBJ2-1; TRBD2 might be the D (5 bases). Trimming took 5 bases from V and 9 from J, leaving 14 bases between them. Germline loops: CDR1 MDHEN, CDR2 SYDVKM. The CDR3 is made up of 13 amino acids. Based on the CDR3 plus reference TRBV28 and TRBJ2-1, the full variable domain is DVKVTQSSRYLVKRTGEKVFLECVQDMDHENMFWYRQDPGLGLRLIYFSYDVKMKEKGDIPEGYSVSREKKERFSLILESASTNQTSMYLCASSLAARGEQFFGPGTRLTVL.

The rearrangement joins TRBV5-1 to TRBJ1-1; TRBD1 is a possible D gene (5 bases). V lost 2 bases and J 7 bases, leaving 12 bases between the germline ends. The CDR3 covers 13 residues. Germline CDR1 SGHRS, CDR2 YFSETQ. CDR3 sequence: CASSFARDGEAFF. The CDR3, as DNA: TGCGCCAGCAGCTTCGCCCGGGACGGTGAAGCTTTCTTT.

This clonotype was counted many times. J is TRBJ2-7 and V is TRBV2; D remains ambiguous. V was clipped by 7 bases and J by 6 bases, with 10 bases between them. The CDR3 covers 11 residues. Germline CDR1 reads SNHLY; CDR2 reads FYNNEI. CDR3 sequence reads: CASKGNGEQYF. CDR3 coding DNA: TGTGCCAGCAAGGGAAACGGCGAGCAGTACTTC.

This chain links TRBV7-3 with TRBJ2-5; D might be TRBD1 (5 bases). CDR3 length: 15 residues. The germline V gene encodes CDR1 SGHTA and CDR2 FQGTGA. The ends were cut back, 5 bases at V and 7 bases at J, with 20 bases in the middle. This CDR3 is CASSPADRGHGTQYF. The DNA for the CDR3 is TGTGCCAGCAGCCCAGCTGATAGGGGCCACGGGACCCAGTACTTC.

This clonotype was seen a handful of times. The chain carries TRBV20-1 and TRBJ1-4, with 11 bases identical to TRBD1. V was clipped by 3 bases and J by 6 bases; unmatched bases: 0. The CDR3 sequence is 13 residues long. Germline-derived CDR1 and CDR2 are DFQATT and SNEGSKA (reference sequence). CDR3 amino acids: CSARGQGDEKLFF. Here the CDR3 DNA reads TGCAGTGCTAGGGGACAGGGGGATGAAAAACTGTTTTTT.

The chain uses TRBV12-3 or TRBV12-4 and TRBJ2-7; 7 bases align to TRBD1. V lost 5 bases and J lost 1; bases outside the gene matches: 5. The CDR3 is made up of 14 amino acids. The chain's CDR3 is CASSEPGQSYEQYF. Here the CDR3 DNA reads TGTGCCAGCAGTGAACCGGGACAGTCCTACGAGCAGTACTTC.

Ten or more counts support this clonotype. The chain is built from TRBV30 and TRBJ2-7; unclear D gene. V was cut by 8 bases and J by 5 bases, with 16 bases left in between. The length of the CDR3 is 12 residues. Germline values: CDR1 GTSNPN, CDR2 SVGIG (reference sequence). The CDR3 DNA sequence: TGTGCCACCGAGCCAGCCCCCAACGAGCAGTACTTC. This translates into CATEPAPNEQYF.

This clonotype was detected ten times or more. The gene calls are TRBV27 and TRBJ1-5; weak D call: TRBD1 (6 bases). With 4 bases removed from V and 6 bases from J, the gap between germline ends came to 16 bases. Germline assignment: CDR1 MNHEY and CDR2 SMNVEV (reference sequence). The CDR3 totals 15 residues. Here the CDR3 DNA reads TGTGCCAGCAGTTCTCGGGGGCGATTCGGTCAGCCCCAGCATTTT. Translation gives CASSSRGRFGQPQHF.

This clonotype was seen many times. The V and J genes are TRBV7-9 and TRBJ1-1; 8 nucleotides agree with TRBD1. Germline CDR1 and CDR2: SEHNR and FQNEAQ (reference sequence). CDR3 length: 15 residues. The V and J ends lost 5 bases and 1 base, in that order; junction bases with no gene match: 6. The CDR3 DNA sequence: TGTGCCAGCAGCCCCCGGGACAGGCCGAACACTGAAGCTTTCTTT. Translated, it gives CASSPRDRPNTEAFF.

This clonotype came up a few times. This chain uses TRBV6-5 with TRBJ2-1; 7 bases line up with TRBD1. CDR3 length: 16 amino acids. Germline lookup yields CDR1 MNHEY and CDR2 SVGAGI. The trim removed 0 bases at V and 4 bases at J, leaving 6 bases unmatched. DNA of the CDR3: TGTGCCAGCAGTTACTCCAGGGGGAGAGGGTACAATGAGCAGTTCTTC. It yields the protein CASSYSRGRGYNEQFF.

This clonotype was seen only a few times. A much larger clone lies one base from this, so it may be a read error. The chain joins TRBV6-5 to TRBJ2-2; TRBD2 agrees at 7 bases. V lost 2 bases, J lost 5 bases, and 2 bases stayed unmatched. Germline V gene sequence: CDR1 MNHEY, CDR2 SVGAGI. CDR3 size: 14 residues. The CDR3 region is CASSYGGVTGELFF. CDR3 nucleotides: TGTGCCAGCAGTTACGGGGGGGTGACCGGGGAGCTGTTTTTT.

This clonotype was seen only a few times. This chain uses TRBV4-2 with TRBJ2-3, with D tentatively TRBD1 or TRBD2 (5 bases each). The length of the CDR3 is 13 residues. Trimming stripped 6 bases from V and 4 bases from J, with 11 bases between. Germline CDR1 is LGHNA and CDR2 is YNFKEQ. CDR3 in DNA: TGTGCCAGCAGTCGACGAGGGGCAGATACGCAGTATTTT. It encodes CASSRRGADTQYF.

This clonotype was detected ten times or more. The V and J genes are TRBV28 and TRBJ1-2; 9 bases are shared with TRBD1. The CDR3 totals 17 residues. The J segment lost 0 bases and the V segment lost 5 bases, leaving 10 bases of the junction unmatched. Germline loops: CDR1 MDHEN, CDR2 SYDVKM. The CDR3 DNA reads TGTGCCAGCAGTCCTAGGGACAGGGAGTTTGCTAACTATGGCTACACCTTC. Translation gives CASSPRDREFANYGYTF.

The chain couples TRBV7-9 to TRBJ2-3, with 8 nucleotides matching TRBD2. In germline, CDR1 is SEHNR, CDR2 FQNEAQ (reference sequence). The length of the CDR3 is 14 residues. V shed 4 bases, J shed 6 bases, and the junction held 6 bases outside the gene matches. CDR3 nucleotide sequence: TGTGCCAGCAGCTACGGGACTAGGGGTGATACGCAGTATTTT. Translating it yields CASSYGTRGDTQYF.

The chain combines TRBV19 with TRBJ2-5; the match to TRBD2 covers 10 bases. The CDR3 is 14 amino acids. J lost 4 bases, V lost 7 bases, and 6 bases had no gene match. CDR1 is LNHDA, CDR2 SQIVND, per germline (reference sequence). CDR3: CASTLAGGTETQYF. CDR3 DNA: TGTGCCAGTACTTTAGCGGGAGGTACAGAGACCCAGTACTTC.

Ten or more counts support this clonotype. The chain links TRBV7-8 to TRBJ2-1; 10 bases are a match to TRBD2. The CDR3 extends over 17 amino acids. Per the germline V gene, CDR1 is SGHVS and CDR2 is FQNEAQ. V lost 3 bases and J lost 8; bases outside the gene matches: 13. The CDR3 region has the DNA TGTGCCAGCAGCTTTCGGAAACGAGCGGGAGGGCGTCATGAGCAGTTCTTC. This gives the protein CASSFRKRAGGRHEQFF.